Listed here are 26 T cell receptor beta chains from one sample, sequenced in a study of prognosis after radiotherapy for stage I lung cancer. The TCR beta CDR3 region was amplified from genomic DNA, with two rounds of multiplex PCR being used for the amplification. Primers targeting each individual TRBV and TRBJ gene were applied in first-round PCR. Each CDR3 protein is one row after TCRdb ran MiXCR on the multiplex PCR reads. The data hold roughly 32,000 distinct CDR3 sequences, with approximately 46% observed a single time. The sample in question was PBMCs, obtained before or after stereotactic body radiation therapy (not recorded which). These TCRs come from a donor aged 50 or older with non-small cell lung cancer.

This chain uses TRBV9 with TRBJ1-2; D uncertain. Trimming took 3 bases from V and 5 from J, leaving 17 bases between them. Germline values: CDR1 SGDLS, CDR2 YYNGEE. The CDR3 spans 15 residues. The CDR3 loop reads CASSASSTGQYGYTF. For the CDR3, the DNA is TGTGCCAGCAGCGCCTCTTCCACCGGTCAGTATGGCTACACCTTC.

This clonotype was found many times. The rearrangement links TRBV20-1 to TRBJ1-2, with TRBD1 identical over 7 bases. J lost 4 bases, V lost 7 bases, and 6 bases had no gene match. CDR1 DFQATT and CDR2 SNEGSKA come from the germline V gene (reference sequence). This CDR3 has 12 amino acids. The CDR3 nucleotides are TGCAGTGACGCGGGACAGTCCTATGGCTACACCTTC. It yields the protein CSDAGQSYGYTF.

This clonotype appeared many times. This chain links TRBV4-2 with TRBJ2-7; perhaps TRBD1 as D (6 bases). The CDR3 extends over 15 amino acids. The germline V gene has CDR1 LGHNA and CDR2 YNFKEQ. With 0 bases removed from V and 0 bases from J, the gap between germline ends came to 9 bases. The CDR3 nucleotides read TGTGCCAGCAGCCAAGAGGACAGCAGCTCCTACGAGCAGTACTTC. Translation: CASSQEDSSSYEQYF.

Many counts were recorded for this clonotype. The V and J genes are TRBV27 and TRBJ1-1; unclear D gene. CDR3 length: 14 amino acids. From germline, CDR1 is MNHEY and CDR2 SMNVEV (reference sequence). V was cut by 5 bases and J by 9 bases, with 19 bases left in between. The CDR3 here is CASSPRGGWGKAFF. The CDR3, as DNA: TGTGCCAGCAGTCCCCGGGGAGGGTGGGGTAAAGCTTTCTTT.

This clonotype was detected many times. This chain links TRBV12-3 or TRBV12-4 with TRBJ2-1; D call uncertain. V shed 7 bases and J shed 0 bases, with 13 bases lying between them. The CDR3 is 15 residues long. The CDR3 region has the DNA TGTGCCAGCAAAAACTACGAGAGCTCCTACAATGAGCAGTTCTTC. This translates into CASKNYESSYNEQFF.

The table lists this clonotype with many counts. This chain uses TRBV6-1 with TRBJ1-2; D not resolved. Germline V CDR1 and CDR2: MNHNS, SASEGT. The CDR3 length is 17 residues. The V end lost 7 bases, the J end lost 1 base, and 22 bases lay between the germline ends. CDR3 protein: CASTEGAGTHNNYGYTF. DNA for the CDR3: TGTGCCAGCACCGAGGGAGCAGGAACACACAATAACTATGGCTACACCTTC.

This clonotype qualifies as medium-sized. V usage is TRBV27 and J usage is TRBJ2-2; tentative D call: TRBD1 (6 bases). Germline loops: CDR1 MNHEY, CDR2 SMNVEV (reference sequence). CDR3 length: 15 residues. V gave up 3 bases and J gave up 1 base, with 9 bases separating them. In nucleotides, the CDR3 is TGTGCCAGCAGTTTCCAGACAGGGAACACCGGGGAGCTGTTTTTT. It yields the protein CASSFQTGNTGELFF.

There are many counts of this clonotype. The chain uses TRBV2 and TRBJ2-5; 12 nucleotides align to TRBD1. Trimming took 4 bases from V and 5 from J; bases not matched to a gene: 5. CDR1 is SNHLY, CDR2 FYNNEI, per germline. This CDR3 is built from 15 residues. The CDR3 sequence is CASSAGTGGRETQYF. As DNA, the CDR3 is TGTGCCAGCAGTGCCGGGACAGGGGGCCGGGAGACCCAGTACTTC.

This clonotype was recorded at least ten times. The chain joins TRBV28 to TRBJ1-2, with D tentatively TRBD1 (5 bases). The CDR3 covers 15 residues. The germline V gene encodes CDR1 MDHEN and CDR2 SYDVKM. V shed 6 bases and J shed 1 base, with 15 bases lying between them. The CDR3 loop is CASSPLGGYNYGYTF. For the CDR3, the DNA is TGTGCCAGCAGCCCTCTGGGGGGTTATAACTATGGCTACACCTTC.

In this sample, this clonotype turned up a few times. It is likely a read error, because the conserved phenylalanine at the end of the CDR3 is missing. The gene calls are TRBV20-1 and TRBJ1-1; 9 nucleotides agree with TRBD1. J lost 6 bases, V lost 5 bases, and 10 bases had no gene match. Germline CDR1 is DFQATT and CDR2 is SNEGSKA (reference sequence). This CDR3 is built from 14 residues. CDR3 DNA sequence: TGCAGTGCTGCCCGGGACAGGGAAAATTCTGAAGCTTTCTCT. Its translation is CSAARDRENSEAFS.

This clonotype was recorded at least ten times. This sequence joins TRBV2 and TRBJ1-5; D call uncertain. V gave up 8 bases and J gave up 6 bases, with 17 bases separating them. The CDR3 covers 14 residues. From germline, CDR1 is SNHLY and CDR2 FYNNEI. The CDR3 bases are TGTGCCAGCTGCGGGGTACGAGGTATTCAGCCCCAGCATTTT. Encoded protein: CASCGVRGIQPQHF.

The rearrangement links TRBV6-1 to TRBJ2-7; D call uncertain. The CDR3 contains 14 residues. Trimming pared 6 bases from V and 0 bases from J, leaving 12 bases between. Germline V gene data show CDR1 as MNHNS and CDR2 as SASEGT. The CDR3 DNA follows: TGTGCCAGCAGATCCCGGTACACCTCCTACGAGCAGTACTTC. As protein: CASRSRYTSYEQYF.

Ten or more counts support this clonotype. The chain has TRBV5-1 and TRBJ2-1; the match to TRBD1 covers 7 bases. V shed 3 bases and J 9 bases; nucleotides not matched to a gene: 15. CDR3 length equals 16 residues. Germline CDR1 reads SGHRS; CDR2 reads YFSETQ. The CDR3 bases are TGCGCCAGCAGCTCAAAAACCCGGGACAGTTCCCTTGAGCAGTTCTTC. Translated: CASSSKTRDSSLEQFF.

This clonotype was recorded only once. The chain has TRBV12-3 or TRBV12-4 and TRBJ2-7; D uncertain. This CDR3 has 13 residues. Trimming took 6 bases from V and 5 from J, leaving 14 bases between them. CDR3 sequence (DNA): TGTGCCAGCAGCTCAACGGACGTTCACGAGCAGTACTTC. Amino acids: CASSSTDVHEQYF.

This clonotype has at least ten counts. The genes are TRBV6-1 and TRBJ2-1; TRBD2 matches 7 bases. The CDR3 is 17 residues long. V lost 4 bases, J lost 0 bases, and 9 bases stayed unmatched. The germline V gene has CDR1 MNHNS and CDR2 SASEGT. In DNA, the CDR3 is TGTGCCAGCAGTGTAAGGCTAGCGGCGAGCTCCTACAATGAGCAGTTCTTC. Its translation is CASSVRLAASSYNEQFF.

This clonotype occurred many times. The V gene is TRBV6-2 or TRBV6-3, the J gene TRBJ2-5; tentatively, D is TRBD1 (5 bases). Trimming removed 4 bases from V and 1 base from J, with 13 bases in between. CDR1 MNHEY and CDR2 SVGEGT come from the germline V gene. The CDR3 contains 15 residues. CDR3 in DNA: TGTGCCAGCAGTTCCTCCACAGGTCTCCAAGAGACCCAGTACTTC. Translation: CASSSSTGLQETQYF.

V is TRBV7-8 and J is TRBJ2-1; 8 bases match TRBD1. This CDR3 is 15 amino acids long. V was clipped by 3 bases and J by 7 bases; unmatched bases: 8. The V gene's germline CDR1 is SGHVS and CDR2 FQNEAQ. CDR3 nucleotides: TGTGCCAGCAGCTTCAGGGGGCATTCGAATAATGAGCAGTTCTTC. Translated: CASSFRGHSNNEQFF. Full variable domain (rest looked up from reference TRBV7-8 and TRBJ2-1): GAGVSQSPRYKVAKRGQDVALRCDPISGHVSLFWYQQALGQGPEFLTYFQNEAQLDKSGLPSDRFFAERPEGSVSTLKIQRTQQEDSAVYLCASSFRGHSNNEQFFGPGTRLTVL.

The table lists this clonotype with many counts. Being one base from a much bigger clone, this may be a read error. The J gene is TRBJ2-7, the V gene TRBV12-3 or TRBV12-4, with no clear D. CDR3 length equals 13 residues. The V end lost 3 bases, the J end lost 1 base, and 7 bases lay between the germline ends. Here the CDR3 reads CASSFVQSYEQYF. The CDR3 DNA is TGTGCCAGCAGTTTTGTGCAGTCCTACGAGCAGTACTTC.

This clonotype has a handful of counts. The rearrangement joins TRBV6-1 to TRBJ2-1; 9 bases are a match to TRBD1. J lost 5 bases, V lost 5 bases, and 7 bases had no gene match. This CDR3 is built from 15 residues. Germline CDR1 is MNHNS and CDR2 is SASEGT. The chain's CDR3 is CASSPGQGINNEQFF. The CDR3 region has the DNA TGTGCCAGCAGTCCGGGACAGGGTATCAACAATGAGCAGTTCTTC.

There are many counts of this clonotype. This chain links TRBV11-3 with TRBJ1-1; D might be TRBD1 (5 bases). V was pared by 4 bases and J by 1 base, with 16 bases between. The CDR3 runs 16 residues. Looked up from germline, CDR1 is SGHNT and CDR2 is YENEEA. Written as DNA, the CDR3 is TGTGCCAGCAGCTCAAAAAGGGGTTTAAAGAACACTGAAGCTTTCTTT. Protein sequence: CASSSKRGLKNTEAFF.

This clonotype rates as medium-sized. The chain couples TRBV6-1 to TRBJ1-3; 7 bases align to TRBD1. J gave up 0 bases and V 5 bases, and 10 bases lay outside the gene matches. The CDR3 spans 17 residues. CDR1 and CDR2 from the germline V gene are MNHNS and SASEGT. The chain's CDR3 is CASSRPGQTNSGNTIYF. The CDR3 region has the DNA TGTGCCAGCAGTAGACCGGGACAGACGAACTCTGGAAACACCATATATTTT.

This clonotype occurred many times. The chain is built from TRBV5-1 and TRBJ2-7; the match to TRBD2 covers 10 bases. The CDR3 spans 13 residues. V lost 4 bases and J lost 7; bases outside the gene matches: 5. Germline-derived CDR1 and CDR2 are SGHRS and YFSETQ. CDR3 sequence (DNA): TGCGCCAGCAGCCCGGGACTAGCGAGGGAGCAGTACTTC. It is translated as CASSPGLAREQYF. The variable domain in full, completed from reference TRBV5-1 and TRBJ2-7, reads KAGVTQTPRYLIKTRGQQVTLSCSPISGHRSVSWYQQTPGQGLQFLFEYFSETQRNKGNFPGRFSGRQFSNSRSEMNVSTLELGDSALYLCASSPGLAREQYFGPGTRLTVT.

This clonotype was counted at least ten times. J is TRBJ1-6 and V is TRBV20-1; 8 bases agree with TRBD1. V was pared by 3 bases and J by 10 bases, with 8 bases of the junction left unmatched. The CDR3 loop spans 14 amino acids. Per germline, CDR1 DFQATT and CDR2 SNEGSKA (reference sequence). The CDR3 spells CSASGGTGKSPLHF. CDR3 sequence (DNA): TGCAGTGCTAGCGGGGGGACAGGTAAATCACCCCTCCACTTT.

This clonotype was counted ten times or more. The chain links TRBV10-2 to TRBJ1-4; the D is unclear. From germline, CDR1 is WSHSY and CDR2 SAAADI. V lost 4 bases and J lost 5, with 5 bases in between. The CDR3 runs 12 residues. The CDR3 DNA sequence: TGCGCCAGCAGTGTAGGGAATGAAAAACTGTTTTTT. Encoded protein: CASSVGNEKLFF.

The table lists this clonotype with many counts. The chain links TRBV12-3 or TRBV12-4 to TRBJ2-5; maybe TRBD2 (6 bases). The CDR3 runs to 13 residues. Trimming shortened V by 4 bases and J by 2 bases, and 8 bases separated the two germline ends. CDR3 protein: CASSWGEQETQYF. The CDR3 bases are TGTGCCAGCAGTTGGGGGGAGCAAGAGACCCAGTACTTC.

This clonotype is categorized as medium-sized (0.01 to 0.1%). The chain joins TRBV27 to TRBJ1-1; 7 bases map to TRBD1. V was clipped by 5 bases and J by 6 bases; unmatched bases: 18. The V gene's germline CDR1 is MNHEY and CDR2 SMNVEV (reference sequence). The CDR3 consists of 17 residues. CDR3 residues: CASSITWTGTAFSEAFF. The DNA for the CDR3 is TGTGCCAGCAGTATCACCTGGACGGGGACAGCGTTTTCTGAAGCTTTCTTT.